This T cell receptor beta chain is drawn from a study of shared clonotypes between healthy human individuals. The method was immunoSEQ multiplex PCR; TCRdb's version includes in-frame clones alone and lacks a portion of them. The table has roughly 2 million clones, 90% to 96% seen once; the top ten hold over 0.1%. The germline CDR1 and CDR2 sequences are WSHSY and SAAADI. This CDR3 is 13 amino acids long. V dropped 7 bases and J dropped 1 base, with 10 bases sitting between them. V usage is TRBV10-2 and J usage is TRBJ1-1; D not resolved. This clonotype was sampled from a young man in good health. Sequencing was done on a sample of naive CD4+ T cells sorted from blood. Subset here: CD45RA+ positively selected. The CDR3 region is CASNIWGNTEAFF. In nucleotides, the CDR3 is TGCGCCAGCAACATCTGGGGGAACACTGAAGCTTTCTTT.